Sequencing of this T cell receptor beta chain was carried out in a study of Graves' ophthalmopathy and Graves' hyperthyroidism. Study-level points and caveats: Appearing in blood as well were most expanded thyroid clonotypes above 0.001 frequency.

On this clonotype: Its antigen remains unknown.

The sequenced template was RNA, covering the TCR beta CDR3 region. In the first round, RT-PCR was carried out with HTBI primers, and a multiplex PCR formed the second round. MiXCR, applied by TCRdb to the multiplex PCR reads, yields one record per CDR3 protein. The table lists fewer than 600,000 distinct CDR3 sequences, 13% to 15% of them singletons. The CDR3 is 16 residues long. The germline CDR1 and CDR2 sequences are SGHTA and FQGNSA. Trimming left V 6 bases short and J 5 bases short, with 22 bases between. Sequenced input: blood. The TCR comes from a woman under 40 with Graves' ophthalmopathy. The chain couples TRBV7-2 to TRBJ2-5; D possibly corresponds to TRBD1 (7 bases). The CDR3 spells CASSRVDQGGGETQYF. DNA of the CDR3: TGTGCCAGCAGTCGTGTCGACCAGGGGGGCGGGGAGACCCAGTACTTC.